The clone carrying this T cell receptor beta chain was seen a few times. Original processing notes: Scientists estimated how many nucleated cells there were by amplifying reference gene primers. TCRdb's copy holds only in-frame clones and misses some; the assay was immunoSEQ multiplex PCR. From that table come the V and J calls and clone size; the DNA was used to work out D and trimming. The repertoire holds approximately 300,000 clones, with 70% to 90% as singletons. The CDR3 contains 13 residues. Looked up from germline, CDR1 is LNHDA and CDR2 is SQIVND (reference sequence). Trimming removed 6 bases from V and 2 bases from J; junction bases left unmatched: 3. This entry comes from a study of blood T cell repertoires in COVID-19. On the study more broadly: Material from acute and convalescent COVID-19 was sourced from the United States, Italy and Spain. T cells, B-cell-depleted T cells, or PBMCs supplied cDNA or gDNA.

The chain carries TRBV19 and TRBJ2-7; TRBD1 agrees at 8 bases. The source of this sequence is a man aged 18 to 29 who had recovered from COVID-19. The sample comprised peripheral blood. The CDR3 is CASRAGQAYEQYF. The CDR3 nucleotides are TGTGCCAGTAGGGCGGGACAGGCCTACGAGCAGTACTTC.